This T cell receptor (beta chain) derives from a study of T cells in Graves' hyperthyroidism and ophthalmopathy. The study, taken as a whole, reports: Most clonotypes expanded in the thyroid (above 0.001) were also present in blood. A median roughly 6.6 months before onset, the model predicted ophthalmopathy. By a 13 V-J model, ophthalmopathy was set apart from stable hyperthyroidism.

V was trimmed by 10 bases and J by 5 bases, leaving 20 bases between them. The CDR3 covers 14 residues. The sample holds a few counts of this clonotype. Its specificity is not known. There were TCR beta CDR3 regions amplified from RNA transcripts. The HTBI primer set was used in a first-round RT-PCR of the TCR CDR3. TCRdb reprocessed the multiplex PCR reads via MiXCR and lists one record per CDR3 protein. The sample comprises about 700,000 distinct CDR3 sequences, about 14% of which are singletons, and roughly a tenth rests with the top ten. Fresh peripheral blood, 9.5 to 10 ml of it, supplied the PBMCs.

The chain links TRBV12-3 or TRBV12-4 to TRBJ1-2; D remains ambiguous. Sequencing used blood. This TCR was recovered from a woman between 18 and 29 years old with Graves' hyperthyroidism. The CDR3 here is CATNTISMGYGYTF. The CDR3 coding sequence is TGTGCCACCAACACTATTTCTATGGGGTATGGCTACACCTTC.